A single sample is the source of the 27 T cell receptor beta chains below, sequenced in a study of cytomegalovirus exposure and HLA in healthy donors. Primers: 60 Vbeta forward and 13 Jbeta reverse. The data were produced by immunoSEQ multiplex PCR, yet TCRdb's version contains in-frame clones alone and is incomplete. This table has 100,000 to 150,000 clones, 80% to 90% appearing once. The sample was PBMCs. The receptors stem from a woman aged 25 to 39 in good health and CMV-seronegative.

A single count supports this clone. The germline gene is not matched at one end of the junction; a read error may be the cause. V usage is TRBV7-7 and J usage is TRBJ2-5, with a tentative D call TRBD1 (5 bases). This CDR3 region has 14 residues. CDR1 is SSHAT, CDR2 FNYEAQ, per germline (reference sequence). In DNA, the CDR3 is TGTGCTAGCAGCCACAGGCCGGGTCAAGAGACCCAGTACTTC. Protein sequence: CASSHRPGQETQYF.

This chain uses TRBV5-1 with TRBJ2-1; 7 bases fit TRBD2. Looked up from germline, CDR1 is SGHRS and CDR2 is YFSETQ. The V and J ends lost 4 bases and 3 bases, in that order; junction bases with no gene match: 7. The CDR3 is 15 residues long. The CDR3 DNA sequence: TGCGCCAGCAGCGCCTCTAGCGGCTACTACAATGAGCAGTTCTTC. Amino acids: CASSASSGYYNEQFF. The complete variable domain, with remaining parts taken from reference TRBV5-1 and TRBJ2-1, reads KAGVTQTPRYLIKTRGQQVTLSCSPISGHRSVSWYQQTPGQGLQFLFEYFSETQRNKGNFPGRFSGRQFSNSRSEMNVSTLELGDSALYLCASSASSGYYNEQFFGPGTRLTVL.

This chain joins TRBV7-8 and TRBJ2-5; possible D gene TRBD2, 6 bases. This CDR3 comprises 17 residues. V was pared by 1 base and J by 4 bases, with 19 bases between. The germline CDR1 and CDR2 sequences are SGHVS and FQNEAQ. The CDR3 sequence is CASSLVLGQGGGETQYF. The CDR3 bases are TGTGCCAGCAGCTTAGTCCTTGGCCAGGGAGGCGGAGAGACCCAGTACTTC.

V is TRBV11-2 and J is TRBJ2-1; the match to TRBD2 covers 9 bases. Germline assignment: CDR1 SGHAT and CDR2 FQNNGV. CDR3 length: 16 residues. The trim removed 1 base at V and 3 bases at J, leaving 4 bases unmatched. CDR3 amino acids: CASSLGLAEHYNEQFF. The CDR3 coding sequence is TGTGCCAGCAGCTTAGGACTAGCGGAACACTACAATGAGCAGTTCTTC. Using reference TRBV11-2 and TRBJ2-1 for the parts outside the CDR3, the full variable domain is EAGVAQSPRYKIIEKRQSVAFWCNPISGHATLYWYQQILGQGPKLLIQFQNNGVVDDSQLPKDRFSAERLKGVDSTLKIQPAKLEDSAVYLCASSLGLAEHYNEQFFGPGTRLTVL.

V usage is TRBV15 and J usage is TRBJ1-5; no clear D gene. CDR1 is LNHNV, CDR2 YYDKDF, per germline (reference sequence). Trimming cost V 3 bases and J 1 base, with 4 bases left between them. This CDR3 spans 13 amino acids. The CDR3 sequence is CATSSRSNQPQHF. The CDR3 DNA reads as TGTGCCACCAGCAGTCGGAGCAATCAGCCCCAGCATTTT.

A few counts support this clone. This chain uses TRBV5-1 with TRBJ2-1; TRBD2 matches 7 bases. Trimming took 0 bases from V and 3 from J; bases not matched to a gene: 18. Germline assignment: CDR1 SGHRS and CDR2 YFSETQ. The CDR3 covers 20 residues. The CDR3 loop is CASSLGVYEASGLFYNEQFF. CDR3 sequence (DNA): TGCGCCAGCAGCTTGGGAGTTTATGAAGCGTCGGGACTATTCTACAATGAGCAGTTCTTC.

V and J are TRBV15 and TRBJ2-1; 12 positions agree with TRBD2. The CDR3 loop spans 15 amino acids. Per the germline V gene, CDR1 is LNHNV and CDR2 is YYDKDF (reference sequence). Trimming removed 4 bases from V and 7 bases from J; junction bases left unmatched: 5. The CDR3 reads CATSNRLAGANEQFF. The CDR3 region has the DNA TGTGCCACCAGCAACCGACTAGCGGGAGCAAATGAGCAGTTCTTC.

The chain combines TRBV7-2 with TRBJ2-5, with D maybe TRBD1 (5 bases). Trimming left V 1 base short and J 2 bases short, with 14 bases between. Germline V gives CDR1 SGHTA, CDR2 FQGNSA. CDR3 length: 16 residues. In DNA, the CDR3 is TGTGCCAGCAGCTTAGTTGCAGTGACAGTACAAGAGACCCAGTACTTC. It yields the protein CASSLVAVTVQETQYF. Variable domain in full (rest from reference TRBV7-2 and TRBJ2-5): GAGVSQSPSNKVTEKGKDVELRCDPISGHTALYWYRQSLGQGLEFLIYFQGNSAPDKSGLPSDRFSAERTGGSVSTLTIQRTQQEDSAVYLCASSLVAVTVQETQYFGPGTRLLVL.

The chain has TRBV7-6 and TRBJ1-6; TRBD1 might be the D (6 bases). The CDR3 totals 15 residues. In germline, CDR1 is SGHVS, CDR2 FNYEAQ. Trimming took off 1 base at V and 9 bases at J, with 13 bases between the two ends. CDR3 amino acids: CASSLEAGAISPLHF. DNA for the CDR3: TGTGCCAGCAGCTTAGAGGCAGGGGCCATTTCACCCCTCCACTTT.

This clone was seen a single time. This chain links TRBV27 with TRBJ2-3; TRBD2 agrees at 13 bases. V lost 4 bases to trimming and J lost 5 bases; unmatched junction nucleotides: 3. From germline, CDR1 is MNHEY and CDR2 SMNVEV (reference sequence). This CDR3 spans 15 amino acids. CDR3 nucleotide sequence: TGTGCCAGCAGTTGGACTAGCGGGGGATTAGATACGCAGTATTTT. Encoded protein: CASSWTSGGLDTQYF.

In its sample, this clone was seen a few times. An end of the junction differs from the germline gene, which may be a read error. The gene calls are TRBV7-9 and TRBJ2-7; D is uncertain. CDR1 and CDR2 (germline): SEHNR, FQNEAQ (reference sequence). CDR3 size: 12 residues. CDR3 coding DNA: TGTTCCAGCAGCTTCCAGAATTACGAGCAGTACTTC. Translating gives CSSSFQNYEQYF.

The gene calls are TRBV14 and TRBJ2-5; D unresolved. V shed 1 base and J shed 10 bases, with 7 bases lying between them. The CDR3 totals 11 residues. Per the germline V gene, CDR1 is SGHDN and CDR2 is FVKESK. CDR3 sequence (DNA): TGTGCCAGCAGCCAAGGAATAGTCCAGTACTTC. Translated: CASSQGIVQYF.

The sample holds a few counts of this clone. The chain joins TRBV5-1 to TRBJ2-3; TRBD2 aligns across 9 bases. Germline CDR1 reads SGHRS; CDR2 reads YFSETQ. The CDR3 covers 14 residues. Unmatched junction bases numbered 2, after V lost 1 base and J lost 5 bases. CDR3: CASSLRAGGDTQYF. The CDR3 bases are TGCGCCAGCAGCTTGAGAGCGGGAGGAGATACGCAGTATTTT.

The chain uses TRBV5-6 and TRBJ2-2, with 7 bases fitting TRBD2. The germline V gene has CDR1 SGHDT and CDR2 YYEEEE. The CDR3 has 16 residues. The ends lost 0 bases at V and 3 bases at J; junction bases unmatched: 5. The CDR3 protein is CASSLERDSYTGELFF. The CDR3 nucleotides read TGTGCCAGCAGCTTGGAGCGGGACTCCTACACCGGGGAGCTGTTTTTT.

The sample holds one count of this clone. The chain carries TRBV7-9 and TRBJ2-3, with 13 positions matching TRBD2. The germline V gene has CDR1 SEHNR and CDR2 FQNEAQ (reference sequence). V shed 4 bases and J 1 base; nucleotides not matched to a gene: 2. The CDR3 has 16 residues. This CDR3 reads CASSYGLAGGTDTQYF. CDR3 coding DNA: TGTGCCAGCAGCTACGGACTAGCGGGGGGCACAGATACGCAGTATTTT.

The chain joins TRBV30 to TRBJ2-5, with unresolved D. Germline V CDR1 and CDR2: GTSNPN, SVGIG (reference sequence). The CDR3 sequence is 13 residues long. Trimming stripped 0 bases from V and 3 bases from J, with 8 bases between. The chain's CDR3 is CAWSVERKETQYF. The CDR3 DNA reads TGTGCCTGGAGTGTAGAGAGAAAAGAGACCCAGTACTTC.

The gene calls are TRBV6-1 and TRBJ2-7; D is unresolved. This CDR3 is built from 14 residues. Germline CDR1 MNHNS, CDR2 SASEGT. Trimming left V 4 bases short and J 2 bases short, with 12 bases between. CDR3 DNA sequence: TGTGCCAGCAGTGTATCGACTGGCCCCTACGAGCAGTACTTC. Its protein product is CASSVSTGPYEQYF.

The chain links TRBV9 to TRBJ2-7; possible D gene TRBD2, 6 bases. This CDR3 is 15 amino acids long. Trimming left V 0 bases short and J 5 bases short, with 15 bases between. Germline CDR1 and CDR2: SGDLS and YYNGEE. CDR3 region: CASSVGGIGGDEQYF. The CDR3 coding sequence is TGTGCCAGCAGCGTAGGCGGGATAGGTGGGGACGAGCAGTACTTC.

CDR3 loop: CSVVRGEGTEAFF. The CDR3 bases are TGCAGCGTCGTGAGAGGGGAGGGCACTGAAGCTTTCTTT. The chain combines TRBV29-1 with TRBJ1-1; a possible D gene is TRBD1 (5 bases). Germline lookup yields CDR1 SQVTM and CDR2 ANQGSEA. This CDR3 spans 13 amino acids. The germline V and J ends were trimmed by 6 bases and 4 bases, with 15 bases remaining between them.

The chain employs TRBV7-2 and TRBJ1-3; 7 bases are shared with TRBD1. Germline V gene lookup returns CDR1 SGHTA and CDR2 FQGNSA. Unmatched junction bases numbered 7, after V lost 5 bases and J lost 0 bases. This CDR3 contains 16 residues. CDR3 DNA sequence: TGTGCCAGCAGCCAGAACAGGGGCCACTCTGGAAACACCATATATTTT. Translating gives CASSQNRGHSGNTIYF.

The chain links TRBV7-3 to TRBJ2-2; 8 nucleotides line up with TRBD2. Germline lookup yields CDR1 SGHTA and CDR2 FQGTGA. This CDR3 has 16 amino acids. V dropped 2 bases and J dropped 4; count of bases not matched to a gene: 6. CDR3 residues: CASSLGPGGVTGELFF. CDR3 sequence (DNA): TGTGCCAGCAGCTTAGGGCCGGGAGGGGTCACCGGGGAGCTGTTTTTT. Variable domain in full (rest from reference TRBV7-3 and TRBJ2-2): GAGVSQTPSNKVTEKGKYVELRCDPISGHTALYWYRQSLGQGPEFLIYFQGTGAADDSGLPNDRFFAVRPEGSVSTLKIQRTERGDSAVYLCASSLGPGGVTGELFFGEGSRLTVL.

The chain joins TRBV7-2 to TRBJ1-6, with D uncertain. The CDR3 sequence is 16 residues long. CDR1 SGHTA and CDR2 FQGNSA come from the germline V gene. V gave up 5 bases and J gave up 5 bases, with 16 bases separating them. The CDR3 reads CASSLDSLVNNSPLHF. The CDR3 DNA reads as TGTGCCAGCAGCCTGGACTCATTAGTCAATAATTCACCCCTCCACTTT.

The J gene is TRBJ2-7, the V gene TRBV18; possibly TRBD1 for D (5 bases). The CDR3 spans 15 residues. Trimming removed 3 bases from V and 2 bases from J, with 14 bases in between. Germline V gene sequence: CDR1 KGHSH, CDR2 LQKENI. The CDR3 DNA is TGTGCCAGCTCACCGGAAGCAGGGATCCCCTACGAGCAGTACTTC. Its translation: CASSPEAGIPYEQYF.

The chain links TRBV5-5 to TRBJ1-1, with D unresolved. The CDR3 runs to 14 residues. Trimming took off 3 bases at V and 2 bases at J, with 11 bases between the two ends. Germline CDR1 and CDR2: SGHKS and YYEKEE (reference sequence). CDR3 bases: TGTGCCAGCAGCTGGGGTCCGGGAAACACTGAAGCTTTCTTT. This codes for CASSWGPGNTEAFF.

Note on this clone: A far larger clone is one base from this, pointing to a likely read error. The CDR3 sequence is CASSIGTSVWYDEQFF. CDR3 nucleotide sequence: TGTGCCAGCAGCATCGGGACTAGCGTTTGGTACGATGAGCAGTTCTTC. The J gene is TRBJ2-1, the V gene TRBV4-2; the match to TRBD2 covers 10 bases. Per germline, CDR1 LGHNA and CDR2 YNFKEQ. V gave up 5 bases and J gave up 8 bases; unmatched junction bases: 12. CDR3 length: 16 amino acids.

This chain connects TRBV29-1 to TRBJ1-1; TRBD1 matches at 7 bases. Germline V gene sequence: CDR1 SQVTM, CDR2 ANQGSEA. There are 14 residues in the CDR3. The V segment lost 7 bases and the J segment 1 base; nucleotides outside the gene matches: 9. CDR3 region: CSESGGRANTEAFF. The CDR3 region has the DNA TGCAGCGAGTCAGGGGGAAGGGCGAACACTGAAGCTTTCTTT.

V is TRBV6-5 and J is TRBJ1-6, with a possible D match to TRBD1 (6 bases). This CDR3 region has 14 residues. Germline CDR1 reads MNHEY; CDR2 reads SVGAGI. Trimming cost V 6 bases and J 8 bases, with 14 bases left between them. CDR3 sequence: CASSPGQRHSPLHF. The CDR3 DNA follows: TGTGCCAGCAGCCCCGGACAGCGGCATTCACCCCTCCACTTT.